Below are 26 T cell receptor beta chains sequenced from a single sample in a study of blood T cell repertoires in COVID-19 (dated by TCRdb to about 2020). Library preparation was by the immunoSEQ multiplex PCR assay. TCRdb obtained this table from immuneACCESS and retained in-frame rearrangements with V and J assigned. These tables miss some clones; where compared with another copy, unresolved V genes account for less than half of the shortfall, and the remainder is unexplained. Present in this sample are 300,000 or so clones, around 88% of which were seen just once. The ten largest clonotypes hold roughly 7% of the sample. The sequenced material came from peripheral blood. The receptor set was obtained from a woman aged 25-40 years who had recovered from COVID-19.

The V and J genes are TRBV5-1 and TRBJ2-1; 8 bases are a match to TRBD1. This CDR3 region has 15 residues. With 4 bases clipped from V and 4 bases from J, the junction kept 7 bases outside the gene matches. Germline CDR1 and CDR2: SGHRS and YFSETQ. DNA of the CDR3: TGCGCCAGCAGCGCGGACAGGGCCCTTTACAATGAGCAGTTCTTC. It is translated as CASSADRALYNEQFF. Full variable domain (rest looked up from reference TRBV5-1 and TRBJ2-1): KAGVTQTPRYLIKTRGQQVTLSCSPISGHRSVSWYQQTPGQGLQFLFEYFSETQRNKGNFPGRFSGRQFSNSRSEMNVSTLELGDSALYLCASSADRALYNEQFFGPGTRLTVL.

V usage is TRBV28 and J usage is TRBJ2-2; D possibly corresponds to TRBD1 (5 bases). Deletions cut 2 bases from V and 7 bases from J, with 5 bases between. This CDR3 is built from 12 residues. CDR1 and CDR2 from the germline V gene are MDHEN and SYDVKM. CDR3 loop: CASSLRGGELFF. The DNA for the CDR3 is TGTGCCAGCAGTTTAAGGGGCGGGGAGCTGTTTTTT.

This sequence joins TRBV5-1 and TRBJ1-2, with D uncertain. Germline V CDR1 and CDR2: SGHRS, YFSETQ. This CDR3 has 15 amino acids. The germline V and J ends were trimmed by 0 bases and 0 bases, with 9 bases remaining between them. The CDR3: CASSLGSPANYGYTF. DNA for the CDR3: TGCGCCAGCAGCTTGGGTAGCCCCGCTAACTATGGCTACACCTTC.

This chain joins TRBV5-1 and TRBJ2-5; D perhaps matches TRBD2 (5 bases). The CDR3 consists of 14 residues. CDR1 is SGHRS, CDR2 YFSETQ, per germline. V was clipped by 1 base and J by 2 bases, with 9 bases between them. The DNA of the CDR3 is TGCGCCAGCAGCTTGTATCCGGGGCAAGAGACCCAGTACTTC. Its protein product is CASSLYPGQETQYF. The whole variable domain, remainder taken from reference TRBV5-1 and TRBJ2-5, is KAGVTQTPRYLIKTRGQQVTLSCSPISGHRSVSWYQQTPGQGLQFLFEYFSETQRNKGNFPGRFSGRQFSNSRSEMNVSTLELGDSALYLCASSLYPGQETQYFGPGTRLLVL.

In nucleotides, the CDR3 is TGTGCCAGCAGCCCTAATCTAGCGGGGGGTTTCTACAATGAGCAGTTCTTC. Its protein product is CASSPNLAGGFYNEQFF. The rearrangement uses TRBV7-6 and TRBJ2-1; 11 bases are shared with TRBD2. CDR1 is SGHVS and CDR2 is FNYEAQ in the germline V gene. This CDR3 is built from 17 residues. Trimming took 5 bases from V and 3 from J; bases not matched to a gene: 9. Full variable domain (missing parts from reference TRBV7-6 and TRBJ2-1): GAGVSQSPRYKVTKRGQDVALRCDPISGHVSLYWYRQALGQGPEFLTYFNYEAQQDKSGLPNDRFSAERPEGSISTLTIQRTEQRDSAMYRCASSPNLAGGFYNEQFFGPGTRLTVL.

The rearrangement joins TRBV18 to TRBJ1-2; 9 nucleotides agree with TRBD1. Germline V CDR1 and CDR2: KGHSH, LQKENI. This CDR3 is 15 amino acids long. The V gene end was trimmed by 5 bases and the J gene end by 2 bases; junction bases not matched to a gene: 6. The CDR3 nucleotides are TGTGCCAGCTCAACGGGGACAGGGCACAACTATGGCTACACCTTC. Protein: CASSTGTGHNYGYTF.

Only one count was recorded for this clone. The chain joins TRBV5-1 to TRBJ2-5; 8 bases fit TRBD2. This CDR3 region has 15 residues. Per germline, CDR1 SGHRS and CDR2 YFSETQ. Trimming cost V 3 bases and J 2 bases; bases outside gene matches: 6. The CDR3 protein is CASSSAGTRQETQYF. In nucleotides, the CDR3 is TGCGCCAGCAGCTCTGCGGGGACTAGGCAAGAGACCCAGTACTTC.

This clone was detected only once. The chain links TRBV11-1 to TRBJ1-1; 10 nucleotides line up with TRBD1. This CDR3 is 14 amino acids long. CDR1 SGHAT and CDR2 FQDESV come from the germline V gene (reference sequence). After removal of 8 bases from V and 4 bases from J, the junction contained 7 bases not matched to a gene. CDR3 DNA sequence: TGTGCCAGCTCCAGGACAGGGGGAATCACTGAAGCTTTCTTT. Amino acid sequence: CASSRTGGITEAFF.

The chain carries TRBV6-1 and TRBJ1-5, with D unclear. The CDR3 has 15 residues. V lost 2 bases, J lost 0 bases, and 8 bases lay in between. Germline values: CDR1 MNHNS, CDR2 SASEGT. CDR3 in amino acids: CASSELSNSNQPQHF. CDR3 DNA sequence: TGTGCCAGCAGTGAATTGAGTAATAGCAATCAGCCCCAGCATTTT.

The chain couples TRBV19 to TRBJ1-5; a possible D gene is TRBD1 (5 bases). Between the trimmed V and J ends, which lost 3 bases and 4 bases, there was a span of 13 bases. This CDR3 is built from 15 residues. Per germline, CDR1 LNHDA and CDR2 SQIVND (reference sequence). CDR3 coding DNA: TGTGCCAGTAGTATGGGGGGGATGGTAAATCAGCCCCAGCATTTT. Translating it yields CASSMGGMVNQPQHF.

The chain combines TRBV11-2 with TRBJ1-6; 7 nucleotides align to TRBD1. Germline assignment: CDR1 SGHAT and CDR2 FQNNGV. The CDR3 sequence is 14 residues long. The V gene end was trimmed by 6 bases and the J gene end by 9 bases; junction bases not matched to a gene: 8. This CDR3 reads CASRGQTITSPLHF. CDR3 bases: TGTGCCAGCAGGGGACAGACAATCACTTCACCCCTCCACTTT.

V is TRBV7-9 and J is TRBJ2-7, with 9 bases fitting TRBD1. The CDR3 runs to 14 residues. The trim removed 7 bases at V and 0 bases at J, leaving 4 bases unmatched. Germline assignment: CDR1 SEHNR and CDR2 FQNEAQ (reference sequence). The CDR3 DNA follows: TGTGCCAGCACGGACAGGGGAAGCTCCTACGAGCAGTACTTC. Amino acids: CASTDRGSSYEQYF. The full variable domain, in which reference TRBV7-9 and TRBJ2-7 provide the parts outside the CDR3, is DTGVSQNPRHKITKRGQNVTFRCDPISEHNRLYWYRQTLGQGPEFLTYFQNEAQLEKSRLLSDRFSAERPKGSFSTLEIQRTEQGDSAMYLCASTDRGSSYEQYFGPGTRLTVT.

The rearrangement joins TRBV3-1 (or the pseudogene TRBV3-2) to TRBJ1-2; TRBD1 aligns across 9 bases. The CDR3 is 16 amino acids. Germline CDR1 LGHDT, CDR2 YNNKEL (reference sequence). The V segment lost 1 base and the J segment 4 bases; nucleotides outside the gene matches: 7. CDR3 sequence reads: CASSQAPGTGTYGYTF. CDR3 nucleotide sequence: TGTGCCAGCAGCCAAGCCCCGGGGACAGGGACCTATGGCTACACCTTC.

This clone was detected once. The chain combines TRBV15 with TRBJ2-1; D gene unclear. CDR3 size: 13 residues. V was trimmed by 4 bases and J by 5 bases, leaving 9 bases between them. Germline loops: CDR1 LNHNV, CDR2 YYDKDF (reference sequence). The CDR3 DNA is TGTGCCACCAGCATTGGGCCAAACAATGAGCAGTTCTTC. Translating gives CATSIGPNNEQFF. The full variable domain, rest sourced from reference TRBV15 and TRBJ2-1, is DAMVIQNPRYQVTQFGKPVTLSCSQTLNHNVMYWYQQKSSQAPKLLFHYYDKDFNNEADTPDNFQSRRPNTSFCFLDIRSPGLGDTAMYLCATSIGPNNEQFFGPGTRLTVL.

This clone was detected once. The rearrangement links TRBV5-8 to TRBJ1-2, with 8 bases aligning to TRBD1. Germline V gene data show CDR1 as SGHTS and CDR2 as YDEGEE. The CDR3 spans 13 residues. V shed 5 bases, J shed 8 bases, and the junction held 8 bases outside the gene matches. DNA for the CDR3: TGTGCCAGCAGACAACAGGGGGTTGGAGGCTACACCTTC. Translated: CASRQQGVGGYTF.

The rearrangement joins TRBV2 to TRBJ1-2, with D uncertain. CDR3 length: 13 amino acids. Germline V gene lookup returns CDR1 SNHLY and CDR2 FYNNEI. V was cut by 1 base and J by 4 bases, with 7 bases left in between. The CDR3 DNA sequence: TGTGCCAGCAGTGAAGTACGCGGCTATGGCTACACCTTC. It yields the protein CASSEVRGYGYTF.

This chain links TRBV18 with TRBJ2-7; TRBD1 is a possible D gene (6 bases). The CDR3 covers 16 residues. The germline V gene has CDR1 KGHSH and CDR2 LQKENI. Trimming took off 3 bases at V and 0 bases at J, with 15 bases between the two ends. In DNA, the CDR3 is TGTGCCAGCTCACCCCAACAGGGTCCGAGCTCCTACGAGCAGTACTTC. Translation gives CASSPQQGPSSYEQYF.

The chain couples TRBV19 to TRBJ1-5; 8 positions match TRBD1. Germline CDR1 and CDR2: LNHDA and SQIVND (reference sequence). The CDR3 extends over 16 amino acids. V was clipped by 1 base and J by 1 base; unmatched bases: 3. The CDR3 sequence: CASSIGNRGSNQPQHF. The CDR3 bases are TGTGCCAGTAGTATAGGAAACAGGGGGAGCAATCAGCCCCAGCATTTT.

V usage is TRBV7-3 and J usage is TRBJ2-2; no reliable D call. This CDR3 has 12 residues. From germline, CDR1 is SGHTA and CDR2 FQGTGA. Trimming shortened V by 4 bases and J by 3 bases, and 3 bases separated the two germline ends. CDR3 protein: CASSSDTGELFF. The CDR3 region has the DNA TGTGCCAGCAGCTCCGACACCGGGGAGCTGTTTTTT.

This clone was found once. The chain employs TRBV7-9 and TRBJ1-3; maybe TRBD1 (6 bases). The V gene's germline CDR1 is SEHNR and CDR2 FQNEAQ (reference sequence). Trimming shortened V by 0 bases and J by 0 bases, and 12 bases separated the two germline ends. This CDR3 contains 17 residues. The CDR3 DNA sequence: TGTGCCAGCAGCTTAGCCGTGGACAGTAACTCTGGAAACACCATATATTTT. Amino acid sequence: CASSLAVDSNSGNTIYF.

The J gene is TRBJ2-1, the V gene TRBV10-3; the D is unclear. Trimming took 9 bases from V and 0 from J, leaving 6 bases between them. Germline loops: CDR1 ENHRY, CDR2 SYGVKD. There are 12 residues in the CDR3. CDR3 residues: CAITDSYNEQFF. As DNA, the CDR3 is TGTGCCATTACAGACTCCTACAATGAGCAGTTCTTC.

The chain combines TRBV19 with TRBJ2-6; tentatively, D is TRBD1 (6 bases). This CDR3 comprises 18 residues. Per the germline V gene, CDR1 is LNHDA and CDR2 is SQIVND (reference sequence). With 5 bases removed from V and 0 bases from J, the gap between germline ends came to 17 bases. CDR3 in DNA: TGTGCCAGTAGTGTAGGGCCTAGGGGGTCCTCTGGGGCCAACGTCCTGACTTTC. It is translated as CASSVGPRGSSGANVLTF.

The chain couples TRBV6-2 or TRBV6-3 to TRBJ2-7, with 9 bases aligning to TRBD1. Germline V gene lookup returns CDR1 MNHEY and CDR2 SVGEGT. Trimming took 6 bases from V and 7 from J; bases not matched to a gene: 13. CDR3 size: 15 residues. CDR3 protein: CASSFPGQGQLEQYF. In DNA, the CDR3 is TGTGCCAGCAGCTTCCCGGGACAGGGTCAGTTGGAGCAGTACTTC.

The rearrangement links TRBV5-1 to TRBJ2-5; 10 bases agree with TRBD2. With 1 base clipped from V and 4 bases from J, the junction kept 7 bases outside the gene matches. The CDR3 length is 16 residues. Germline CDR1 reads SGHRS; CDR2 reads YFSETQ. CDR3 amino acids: CASSLYPSGGGETQYF. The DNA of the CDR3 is TGCGCCAGCAGCTTGTACCCTAGCGGGGGAGGAGAGACCCAGTACTTC. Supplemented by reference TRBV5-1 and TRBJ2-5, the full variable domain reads KAGVTQTPRYLIKTRGQQVTLSCSPISGHRSVSWYQQTPGQGLQFLFEYFSETQRNKGNFPGRFSGRQFSNSRSEMNVSTLELGDSALYLCASSLYPSGGGETQYFGPGTRLLVL.

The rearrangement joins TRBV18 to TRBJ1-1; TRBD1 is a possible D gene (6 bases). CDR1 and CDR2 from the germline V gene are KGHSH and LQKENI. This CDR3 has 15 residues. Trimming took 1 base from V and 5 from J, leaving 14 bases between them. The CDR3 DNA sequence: TGTGCCAGCTCACCACATGGGGGCCCGGGGACTGAAGCTTTCTTT. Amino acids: CASSPHGGPGTEAFF.

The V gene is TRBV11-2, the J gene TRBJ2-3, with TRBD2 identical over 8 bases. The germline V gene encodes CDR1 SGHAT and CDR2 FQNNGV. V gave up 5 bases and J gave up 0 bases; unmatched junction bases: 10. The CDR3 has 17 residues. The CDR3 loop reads CASSTGLAGSSTDTQYF. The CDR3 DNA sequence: TGTGCCAGCAGCACAGGGTTAGCGGGGTCTAGCACAGATACGCAGTATTTT.